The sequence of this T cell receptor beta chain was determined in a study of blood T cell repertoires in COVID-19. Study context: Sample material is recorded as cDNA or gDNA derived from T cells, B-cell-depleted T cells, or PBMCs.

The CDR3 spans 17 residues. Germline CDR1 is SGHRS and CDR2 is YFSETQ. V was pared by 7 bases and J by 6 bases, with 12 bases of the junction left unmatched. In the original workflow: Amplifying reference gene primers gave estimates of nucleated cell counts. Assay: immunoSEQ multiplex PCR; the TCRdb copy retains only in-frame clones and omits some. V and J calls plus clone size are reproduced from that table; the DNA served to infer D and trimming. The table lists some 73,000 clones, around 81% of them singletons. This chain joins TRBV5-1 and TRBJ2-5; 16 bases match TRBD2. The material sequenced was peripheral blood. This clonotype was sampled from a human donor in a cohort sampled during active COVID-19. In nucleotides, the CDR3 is TGCGCCAGCGGGATCGGGACTAGCGGGGGGGCCAGGAAGACCCAGTACTTC. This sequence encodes CASGIGTSGGARKTQYF.